The T cell receptor (beta chain) under discussion was sequenced for a study of T cells after yellow fever vaccination. The CDR3 sequence is 14 residues long. V lost 2 bases and J 0 bases, leaving 7 bases between the germline ends. MiXCR was run by TCRdb on the 5' RACE reads, yielding one entry per CDR3 protein. The table includes a few hundred thousand distinct CDR3 sequences, about a sixth detected once. This clonotype has just a few counts. The chain employs TRBV12-3 or TRBV12-4 and TRBJ1-2; unclear D gene. This receptor was identified in a man aged 18 to 35 who received the YFV17D yellow fever vaccine. The source material was PBMCs, sampled about 5 days after the first yellow fever vaccination. This chain's CDR3 is CASSLRDTNYGYTF. The CDR3 DNA sequence: TGTGCCAGCAGTTTAAGGGATACTAACTATGGCTACACCTTC.